Following are 12 T cell receptor beta chains from one sample sequenced in a study of shared T cell receptors in the human thymus. The data were produced by immunoSEQ multiplex PCR, yet TCRdb's version contains in-frame clones alone and is incomplete. The sample shows some 720,000 clones, more than 75% of them seen only once. The data also belong to a second study, concerning human thymus T cells.

Sequenced input: thymocytes. These receptors originate from a boy younger than two with a congenital heart defect.

The chain joins TRBV7-9 to TRBJ1-2, with unresolved D. V shed 4 bases and J shed 4 bases, with 16 bases lying between them. The CDR3 loop spans 15 amino acids. The germline V gene encodes CDR1 SEHNR and CDR2 FQNEAQ (reference sequence). For the CDR3, the DNA is TGTGCCAGCAGCTCCGGGGTGAAAGGAGGCTATGGCTACACCTTC. This codes for CASSSGVKGGYGYTF.

The rearrangement joins TRBV5-1 to TRBJ1-5; D uncertain. V lost 5 bases and J lost 4, with 4 bases in between. Germline V CDR1 and CDR2: SGHRS, YFSETQ. There are 11 residues in the CDR3. CDR3 residues: CASSLNQPQHF. CDR3 DNA sequence: TGCGCCAGCAGTCTGAATCAGCCCCAGCATTTT.

The CDR3 spells CASSQDFGGAQFF. CDR3 sequence (DNA): TGCGCCAGCAGCCAAGATTTCGGGGGAGCGCAGTTCTTC. The rearrangement links TRBV4-3 to TRBJ2-1; D possibly corresponds to TRBD2 (6 bases). The V end was cut by 0 bases, the J end by 12 bases, with 12 bases between. Germline V gives CDR1 LGHNA, CDR2 YSLEER. This CDR3 is 13 amino acids long.

J is TRBJ2-7 and V is TRBV5-4; D is perhaps TRBD2 (6 bases). From germline, CDR1 is SGHNT and CDR2 YYREEE (reference sequence). The germline V and J ends were trimmed by 4 bases and 6 bases, with 11 bases remaining between them. The CDR3 contains 12 residues. The CDR3 sequence is CASSTPGVEQYF. CDR3 nucleotides: TGTGCCAGCAGCACACCGGGGGTCGAGCAGTACTTC.

The genes are TRBV6-5 and TRBJ2-7, with TRBD1 identical over 8 bases. The CDR3 is made up of 14 amino acids. Per the germline V gene, CDR1 is MNHEY and CDR2 is SVGAGI. The V and J ends lost 7 bases and 2 bases, in that order; junction bases with no gene match: 7. The CDR3 sequence is CASNGQGPPYEQYF. CDR3 DNA: TGTGCCAGCAACGGACAGGGACCGCCCTACGAGCAGTACTTC.

The rearrangement uses TRBV10-3 and TRBJ1-4, with TRBD1 as a possible D gene (6 bases). CDR3 length equals 15 residues. The V end lost 3 bases, the J end lost 2 bases, and 10 bases lay between the germline ends. Germline loops: CDR1 ENHRY, CDR2 SYGVKD. Here the CDR3 reads CAISDGQGTNEKLFF. CDR3 nucleotide sequence: TGTGCCATCAGTGATGGGCAGGGGACTAATGAAAAACTGTTTTTT.

This rearrangement joins TRBV27 to TRBJ2-1, with D unclear. The CDR3 is made up of 16 amino acids. The germline CDR1 and CDR2 sequences are MNHEY and SMNVEV (reference sequence). V lost 4 bases and J lost 5, with 18 bases in between. CDR3 sequence (DNA): TGTGCCAGCAGTTGGGCCGGTGGATCGTACCACAATGAGCAGTTCTTC. It encodes CASSWAGGSYHNEQFF.

The chain recombines TRBV30 with TRBJ2-7; D may be TRBD1 (5 bases). The CDR3 is 13 amino acids. The germline V gene has CDR1 GTSNPN and CDR2 SVGIG (reference sequence). V was clipped by 1 base and J by 3 bases, with 10 bases between them. CDR3 nucleotide sequence: TGTGCCTGGAGTGAGGGGCTGAACTACGAGCAGTACTTC. This codes for CAWSEGLNYEQYF.

The chain carries TRBV6-1 and TRBJ2-3; 7 bases are shared with TRBD2. The junction had 6 bases not matched to a gene; V was cut back by 1 base and J by 2 bases. Germline-derived CDR1 and CDR2 are MNHNS and SASEGT. This CDR3 has 16 amino acids. CDR3 residues: CASSEEHGGDTDTQYF. CDR3 bases: TGTGCCAGCAGTGAAGAACATGGGGGGGACACAGATACGCAGTATTTT.

CDR3 sequence: CASSARDRPRGNQPQHF. For the CDR3, the DNA is TGTGCCAGCAGCGCCCGGGACAGGCCCCGGGGCAATCAGCCCCAGCATTTT. This sequence joins TRBV7-9 and TRBJ1-5; 8 nucleotides line up with TRBD1. The CDR3 contains 17 residues. The germline V gene has CDR1 SEHNR and CDR2 FQNEAQ (reference sequence). V lost 5 bases and J lost 2; bases outside the gene matches: 11.

This clone came up once. The chain links TRBV15 to TRBJ1-3; D is unresolved. This CDR3 has 16 residues. V was pared by 2 bases and J by 1 base, with 12 bases between. Germline CDR1 reads LNHNV; CDR2 reads YYDKDF (reference sequence). The DNA for the CDR3 is TGTGCCACCAGCAGAACCTACAGAATTTCTGGAAACACCATATATTTT. Encoded protein: CATSRTYRISGNTIYF.

This clone turned up a few times. The J gene is TRBJ2-3, the V gene TRBV29-1; the D gene is possibly TRBD2 (6 bases). Germline lookup yields CDR1 SQVTM and CDR2 ANQGSEA. The CDR3 spans 12 residues. CDR3 coding DNA: TGCACGATGCGGAGGACTAATTATACGCAGTATTTT. The encoded protein is CTMRRTNYTQYF.